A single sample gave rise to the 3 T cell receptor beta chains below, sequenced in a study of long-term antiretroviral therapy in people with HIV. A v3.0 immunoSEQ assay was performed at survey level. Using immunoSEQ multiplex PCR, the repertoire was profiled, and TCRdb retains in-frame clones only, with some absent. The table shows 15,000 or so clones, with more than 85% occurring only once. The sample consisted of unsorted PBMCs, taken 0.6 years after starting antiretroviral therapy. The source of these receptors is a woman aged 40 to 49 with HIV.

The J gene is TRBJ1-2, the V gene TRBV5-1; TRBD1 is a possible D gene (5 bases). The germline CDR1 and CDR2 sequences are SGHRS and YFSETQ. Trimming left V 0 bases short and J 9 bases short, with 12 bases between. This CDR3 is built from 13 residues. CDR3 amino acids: CASSLDTQGSYTF. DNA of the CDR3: TGCGCCAGCAGCTTGGACACCCAGGGTAGCTACACCTTC.

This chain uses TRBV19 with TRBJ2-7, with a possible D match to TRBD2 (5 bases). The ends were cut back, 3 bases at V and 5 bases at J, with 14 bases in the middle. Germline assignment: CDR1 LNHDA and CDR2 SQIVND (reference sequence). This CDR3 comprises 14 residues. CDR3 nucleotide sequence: TGTGCCAGTAGTATGAGGGCGACGGCGGACGAGCAGTACTTC. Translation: CASSMRATADEQYF.

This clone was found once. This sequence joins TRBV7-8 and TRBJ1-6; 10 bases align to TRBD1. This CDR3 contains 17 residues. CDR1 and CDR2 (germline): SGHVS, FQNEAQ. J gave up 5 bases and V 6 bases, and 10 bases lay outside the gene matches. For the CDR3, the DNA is TGTGCCAGCAGGTTAAGACAGGGGGCCGTTAATAATTCACCCCTCCACTTT. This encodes CASRLRQGAVNNSPLHF.